This paragraph reports one TCR beta chain. Its binding antigen is unknown. The sample holds no much larger clone one base away, and base qualities are not on file. The sample belongs to a study of Ad26.COV2.S vaccination and SARS-CoV-2 variants (dated by TCRdb to about 2021). Looking at the study overall: Vaccine-arm donors came from COV1001, a multicentre, randomized, double-blind, placebo-controlled phase I-IIa trial of Ad26.COV2.S in healthy adults. Participants in the trial were split at random into five groups of five each, receiving low-dose or high-dose Ad26.COV2.S once or twice, or else placebo on both occasions. Dosing of Ad26.COV2.S was intramuscular, at either 5x10^10 or 1x10^11 viral particles, delivered as one shot or as two shots spaced 56 days apart. A total of around 32 samples were included in the TCR-sequenced set, comprising 19 Ad26.COV2.S vaccine recipients, 5 placebo recipients and 8 SARS-CoV-2 convalescent individuals. TCRbeta repertoire sequencing was used to assess the specificity and breadth of SARS-CoV-2-reactive T cell receptors after Ad26.COV2.S vaccination. Throughout the experiments and outcome assessment, investigators stayed blinded to trial group allocation.

Inclusive of the bounding cysteine and phenylalanine, the CDR3 is 16 residues long. The retained sequence is limited to the CDR3, 48 bases, with the frame set at the first base. V has 0 bases trimmed and J has 9 bases trimmed; junction bases matching no gene number 8. CDR1 and CDR2, looked up from the germline V gene, are MNHEY and SVGEGT. This specimen's treatment or condition label, interpreted: over 15 received Ad26.COV2.S at low or high dose, single or two shots; about 5 received placebo; per-sample allocation not given. Repertoires of vaccine and placebo recipients were sequenced from samples taken on day 63 after the first injection. In Cohort 1b, fewer than 30 adults aged 18-55 years were enrolled at a single site in Boston, USA, between 29 July and 7 August 2020. Ad26.COV2.S consisted of a replication-incompetent adenovirus type 26 vector by which a prefusion-stabilized SARS-CoV-2 spike protein from the original Wuhan strain was expressed.

The paper as a whole reports these results and caveats: The study was not powered to compare responses between vaccine doses or regimens. The authors noted that the TCR breadth and depth analyses may have underestimated total T cell responses. Higher spike-specific TCR breadth was observed in Ad26.COV2.S recipients than in placebo recipients (P = 0.0014). After vaccination, spike-specific CD8+ and CD4+ T cell responses were reported to show substantial breadth. Vaccine and placebo recipients had comparable non-spike TCR breadth, which fits with the vaccine containing only spike.

TCRbeta CDR3 regions were sequenced with the immunoSEQ Assay. After extraction, genomic DNA underwent amplification by bias-controlled multiplex PCR, followed by high-throughput sequencing. Processing in the source paper ran as follows. To quantify the absolute abundance of each unique TCRbeta CDR3 region, sequences were collapsed and filtered. T cell fraction was estimated by normalizing TCRbeta template counts to usable DNA, which was measured by amplifying reference genes present in all nucleated cells. Repertoire TCRs were annotated as SARS-CoV-2-specific when V gene, CDR3 amino acid sequence and J gene were exactly matched to a known reactive TCR set. The reference SARS-CoV-2 TCR set was derived from MIRA and filtered for enrichment in COVID-19-positive ImmuneCODE repertoires, a step that removed public or cross-reactive TCRs. Using the MIRA antigens, annotated TCRs were further analysed by specific ORF or by position within an ORF. Breadth was defined as the number of annotated unique rearrangements divided by the total number of unique productive rearrangements, and depth was defined as the summed frequency of the annotated unique rearrangements. Group comparisons of TCR breadth used two-sided Wilcoxon rank-sum tests. The clones in this table, taken by TCRdb from immuneACCESS, are in-frame only. Not every clone is retained; where verified, under half of the shortfall comes from an unresolved V gene, and the cause of the rest is unknown. V, J and clone size derive from that table, while D and trimming were established from the DNA sequence. The sample includes 380,000 or so clones, with around 82% observed a single time. Nearly 7.5% of the sample is taken by the ten largest.

The sample here was peripheral blood, taken in a trial of Ad26.COV2.S vaccine versus placebo. The chain links TRBV6-2 or TRBV6-3 with TRBJ2-1; 10 bases in the junction line up with TRBD2. The receptor was isolated from a person between 18 and 60 years old who received the Ad26.COV2.S COVID-19 vaccine or a placebo. The sequenced DNA: TGTGCCAGCAGTTACTCCGAGCGGGGGGGCCGTGGTGAGCAGTTCTTC. Its translation reads: CASSYSERGGRGEQFF.